The present T cell receptor (beta chain) was sequenced within a study of vaccination and CD4 T cells after COVID-19. About the study: Nasal swab PCR detected SARS-CoV-2 in convalescent patients; fewer than 10 had mild disease, one severe.

Treatment in this sample: roughly 11-day PBMC culture with coronavirus spike peptide pools or control peptides (ViraFEST assay). This clonotype occurred a few times. Its antigen is as yet unknown. The Oncomine TCR Beta short-read assay was what sequenced the DNA obtained from cultured CD4+ T cells. In TCRdb, the PCR reads were re-called with MiXCR into one record per CDR3 protein. This table holds nearly 15,000 distinct CDR3 sequences, approximately 49% found once. The TCR was taken from a human donor who had recovered from COVID-19. Sequencing was performed on CD4+ T cells from blood, cultured in vitro.

The CDR3, as DNA: TGTGCCAGCACCCTAAACGGGAATAATTCACCCCTCCACTTT. It codes for CASTLNGNNSPLHF. The chain couples TRBV27 to TRBJ1-6; D is ambiguous. CDR1 MNHEY and CDR2 SMNVEV come from the germline V gene (reference sequence). V lost 7 bases and J 5 bases, leaving 12 bases between the germline ends. The CDR3 is made up of 14 amino acids.